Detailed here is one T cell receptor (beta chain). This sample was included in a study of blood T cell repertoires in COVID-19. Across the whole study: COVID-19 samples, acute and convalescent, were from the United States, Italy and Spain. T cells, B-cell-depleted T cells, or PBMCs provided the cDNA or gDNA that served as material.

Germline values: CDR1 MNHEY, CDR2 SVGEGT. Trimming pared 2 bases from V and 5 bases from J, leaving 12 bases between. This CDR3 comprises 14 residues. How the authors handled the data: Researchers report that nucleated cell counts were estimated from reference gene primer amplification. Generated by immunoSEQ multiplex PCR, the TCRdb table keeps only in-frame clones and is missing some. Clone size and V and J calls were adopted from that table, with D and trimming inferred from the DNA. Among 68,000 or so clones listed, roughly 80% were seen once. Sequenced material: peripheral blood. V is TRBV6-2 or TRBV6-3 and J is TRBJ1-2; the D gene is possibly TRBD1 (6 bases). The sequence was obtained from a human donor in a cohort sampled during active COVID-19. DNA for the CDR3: TGTGCCAGCAGTTACCAGGGGCTCGGATATGGCTACACCTTC. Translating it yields CASSYQGLGYGYTF.